This is a list of T cell receptor beta chains from one sample in a study of blood T cell repertoires in COVID-19. Some clones are missing from TCRdb's copy, which holds only in-frame ones; the method was immunoSEQ multiplex PCR. The data show 470,000 or so clones, about 89% seen once. The sequenced sample was peripheral blood. Receptors originate from a woman under 40 with acute or convalescent COVID-19. CDR3s include the opening cysteine and the closing phenylalanine or tryptophan. The D gene is left open where the match is weak. A row's size may be missing; if present it is once, few, many or a size class.

d_call | j_call | clone_size | v_call | cdr3_nt | cdr3_aa
TRBD1 | TRBJ2-3 | - | TRBV6-2/TRBV6-3 | TGTGCCAGCAGTTACAGGGGGCATAGCACAGATACGCAGTATTTT | CASSYRGHSTDTQYF
TRBD2 | TRBJ2-3 | - | TRBV18 | TGTGCCAGCTCATTTCCCAATAGCGGGAGTAGCACAGATACGCAGTATTTT | CASSFPNSGSSTDTQYF
TRBD2 | TRBJ2-1 | - | TRBV25-1 | TGTGCCAGCACGACTAGCGGGGGCTTGTATGAGCAGTTCTTC | CASTTSGGLYEQFF
- | TRBJ1-4 | - | TRBV2 | TGTGCCAGCAGTGAAAGGTGGTTGAACAGTGGTGCTAATGAAAAACTGTTTTTT | CASSERWLNSGANEKLFF
- | TRBJ1-1 | - | TRBV7-9 | TGTGCCAGCAGCAGTGGACAGCACACTGAAGCTTTCTTT | CASSSGQHTEAFF
- | TRBJ2-1 | - | TRBV2 | TGTGCCAGCAATCGCCGGGACTTCAGGCTCGATGAGCAGTTCTTC | CASNRRDFRLDEQFF
TRBD1 | TRBJ1-2 | - | TRBV6-5 | TGTGCCAGCAGAGAGACAGGGGGTAACTATGGCTACACCTTC | CASRETGGNYGYTF
- | TRBJ1-6 | - | TRBV18 | TGTGCCAGCTCACCCAATAGTTCACCCCTCCACTTT | CASSPNSSPLHF
- | TRBJ1-2 | - | TRBV19 | TGTGCCAGTAGTACTACCGCCGGGTCCGCTGGTGGCTACACCTTC | CASSTTAGSAGGYTF
- | TRBJ2-5 | - | TRBV21-1 | TGTGCCAGCAGCAAGAACAGGGGGCCTGGAGAGACCCAGTACTTC | CASSKNRGPGETQYF
TRBD2 | TRBJ2-3 | - | TRBV7-3 | TGTGCCAGCAGCTTACAGAGCGGGGGGAGGGCAGATACGCAGTATTTT | CASSLQSGGRADTQYF
TRBD1 | TRBJ1-2 | - | TRBV5-1 | TGCGCCAGCAGCTTGGGGGACAGGACTGAGGGCTACACCTTC | CASSLGDRTEGYTF
- | TRBJ1-2 | - | TRBV10-3 | TGTGCCATCAGGGACCCCGACAGGACCTCCCCCTATGGCTACACCTTC | CAIRDPDRTSPYGYTF
TRBD1 | TRBJ1-2 | - | TRBV25-1 | TGTGCCAGCAGTGAGGGGACAGGGGTAGTTCAGAATGGCTACACCTTC | CASSEGTGVVQNGYTF
TRBD2 | TRBJ2-5 | - | TRBV2 | TGTGCCAGCAGTTCTCGCCTAGCGGGGGGGGGAGGAGAGACCCAGTACTTC | CASSSRLAGGGGETQYF
- | TRBJ2-5 | - | TRBV28 | TGTGCCAGCAGAATGGATTCAGGAGAGACCCAGTACTTC | CASRMDSGETQYF
TRBD1 | TRBJ1-6 | - | TRBV6-5 | TGTGCCAGCAGTTACGGCGACAGGGGGCGATCACCCCTCCACTTT | CASSYGDRGRSPLHF
- | TRBJ1-3 | - | TRBV2 | TGTGCCAGCAGCCTAATACAGGGTTCTGGAAACACCATATATTTT | CASSLIQGSGNTIYF
TRBD1 | TRBJ1-3 | - | TRBV6-5 | TGTGCCAGCAGCATGACAGGGGAATCTGGAAACACCATATATTTT | CASSMTGESGNTIYF
- | TRBJ1-2 | - | TRBV27 | TGTGCCAGCAGTAAACAGGGACGGCTCGTAGGGATAAACTATGGCTACACCTTC | CASSKQGRLVGINYGYTF
TRBD1 | TRBJ1-2 | - | TRBV28 | TGTGCCATCCCAGGACAGGGTAAAAACTATGGCTACACCTTC | CAIPGQGKNYGYTF
TRBD2 | TRBJ2-7 | - | TRBV19 | TGTGCCAGTAGTGGCGGGGGTGAGCAGTACTTC | CASSGGGEQYF
- | TRBJ1-6 | few | TRBV7-8 | TGTGCCAGCAGCTTAGACAGACTACTAAATTCACCCCTCCACTTT | CASSLDRLLNSPLHF